This TCR beta chain was documented in a study of OX40 agonist ivuxolimab in advanced cancers. Study-level information: Patients treated during dose escalation were battling hepatocellular carcinoma, melanoma, renal cell or head and neck cancer. Eligibility admitted prior anti-PD-1, anti-PD-L1 or anti-CTLA-4 therapy; 40% had some.

The method was immunoSEQ multiplex PCR; TCRdb's version includes in-frame clones alone and lacks a portion of them. The table includes tens of thousands of clones, about nine tenths detected once. The CDR3 length is 13 residues. Germline V lookup: CDR1 SGHRS, CDR2 YFSETQ. Trimming removed 0 bases from V and 13 bases from J, with 14 bases in between. Sampled blood was obtained at baseline, cycle 4 day 1, and cycle 7 day 1. General study results and limits: Partly responding patients at 0.1-3.0 mg/kg showed some of the smallest clonal expansion.

As concerns this clone: Its target is not known.

The receptor was derived from an adult with an advanced solid tumor such as melanoma, head and neck, liver or kidney cancer. This chain joins TRBV5-1 and TRBJ2-4; D is uncertain. The sample here was CD4+ or CD8+ T cells sorted from blood, taken in a trial of the OX40 agonist ivuxolimab. This CDR3 is CASSLERGLEQYF. CDR3 coding DNA: TGCGCCAGCAGCTTGGAGCGTGGTCTGGAGCAGTACTTC.